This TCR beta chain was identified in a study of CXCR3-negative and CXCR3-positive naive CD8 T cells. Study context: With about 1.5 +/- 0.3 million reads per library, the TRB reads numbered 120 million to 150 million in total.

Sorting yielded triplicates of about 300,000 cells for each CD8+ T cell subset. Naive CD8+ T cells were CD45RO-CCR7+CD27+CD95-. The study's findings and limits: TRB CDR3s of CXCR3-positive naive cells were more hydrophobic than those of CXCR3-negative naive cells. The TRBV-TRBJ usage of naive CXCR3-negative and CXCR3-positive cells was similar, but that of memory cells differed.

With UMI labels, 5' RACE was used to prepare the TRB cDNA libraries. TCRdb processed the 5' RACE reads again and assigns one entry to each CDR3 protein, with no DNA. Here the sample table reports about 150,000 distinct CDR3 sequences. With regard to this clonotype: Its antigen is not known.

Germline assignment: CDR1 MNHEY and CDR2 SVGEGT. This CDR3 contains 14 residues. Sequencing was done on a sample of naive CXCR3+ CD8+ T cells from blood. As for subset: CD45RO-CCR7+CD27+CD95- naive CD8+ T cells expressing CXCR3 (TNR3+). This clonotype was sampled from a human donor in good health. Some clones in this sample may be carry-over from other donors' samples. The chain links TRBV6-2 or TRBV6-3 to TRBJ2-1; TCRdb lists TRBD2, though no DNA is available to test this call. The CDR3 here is CASSYASTSGEQFF.